The 32 T cell receptor beta chains below all came from one sample that was sequenced in a study of blood T cell repertoires in COVID-19. Assay: immunoSEQ multiplex PCR; the TCRdb copy retains only in-frame clones and omits some. In the table there are about 270,000 clones, 88% of which are singletons. The source material was PBMCs or T cells enriched from blood (not recorded which). These receptors all stem from a woman aged 25 to 39 who had recovered from COVID-19.

The V call is TRBV5-1, the J call TRBJ1-1; D gene uncertain. CDR1 and CDR2 (germline): SGHRS, YFSETQ. V gave up 4 bases and J gave up 1 base, with 11 bases separating them. CDR3 length: 14 residues. CDR3 nucleotides: TGCGCCAGCAGCCCGGAGGACCCGAACACTGAAGCTTTCTTT. It yields the protein CASSPEDPNTEAFF.

This chain connects TRBV10-1 to TRBJ2-1; D is undetermined. This CDR3 has 11 residues. Germline values: CDR1 WNHNN, CDR2 SYGVQD (reference sequence). V shed 8 bases and J shed 5 bases, with 7 bases lying between them. The DNA for the CDR3 is TGCGCCAGCTCAGGCGACAATGAGCAGTTCTTC. Its protein product is CASSGDNEQFF.

CDR3 sequence: CASSPKGLAGGDTGELFF. CDR3 DNA sequence: TGTGCCAGCAGCCCGAAAGGACTAGCGGGAGGAGACACCGGGGAGCTGTTTTTT. The chain couples TRBV7-3 to TRBJ2-2; 14 nucleotides align to TRBD2. The V gene's germline CDR1 is SGHTA and CDR2 FQGTGA. The CDR3 has 18 residues. V shed 5 bases, J shed 3 bases, and the junction held 8 bases outside the gene matches. The full variable domain, its missing parts supplied by reference TRBV7-3 and TRBJ2-2, is GAGVSQTPSNKVTEKGKYVELRCDPISGHTALYWYRQSLGQGPEFLIYFQGTGAADDSGLPNDRFFAVRPEGSVSTLKIQRTERGDSAVYLCASSPKGLAGGDTGELFFGEGSRLTVL.

The chain links TRBV5-4 to TRBJ2-4; D is unresolved. The germline V gene has CDR1 SGHNT and CDR2 YYREEE (reference sequence). The CDR3 totals 14 residues. V was cut by 0 bases and J by 0 bases, with 4 bases left in between. CDR3 bases: TGTGCCAGCAGCTTGGAGCTAGCCAAAAACATTCAGTACTTC. It translates to CASSLELAKNIQYF.

The V and J genes are TRBV7-3 and TRBJ2-1, with 10 bases fitting TRBD1. Losses at the gene ends were 3 bases for V and 5 bases for J; bases not matched to a gene: 4. The germline V gene has CDR1 SGHTA and CDR2 FQGTGA. There are 15 residues in the CDR3. CDR3 in DNA: TGTGCCAGCAGCTTGACCGGGACAGGGGACAATGAGCAGTTCTTC. As protein: CASSLTGTGDNEQFF.

The gene calls are TRBV15 and TRBJ2-3, with 8 bases matching TRBD1. This CDR3 is 16 amino acids long. Per germline, CDR1 LNHNV and CDR2 YYDKDF (reference sequence). V shed 2 bases, J shed 4 bases, and the junction held 8 bases outside the gene matches. The CDR3 sequence: CATSRQGAFGPDTQYF. The CDR3 DNA follows: TGTGCCACCAGCAGACAGGGGGCTTTTGGCCCAGATACGCAGTATTTT.

This clone was picked up a small number of times. V is TRBV19 and J is TRBJ1-2; D uncertain. Germline values: CDR1 LNHDA, CDR2 SQIVND (reference sequence). The CDR3 loop spans 16 amino acids. The V end was cut by 7 bases, the J end by 6 bases, with 24 bases between. The CDR3 coding sequence is TGTGCCAGTATGAAGCGGGCAGCACCCTCGCGGAATGGCTACACCTTC. Protein: CASMKRAAPSRNGYTF.

This chain connects TRBV11-3 to TRBJ1-3; possibly TRBD1 for D (5 bases). Germline-derived CDR1 and CDR2 are SGHNT and YENEEA. CDR3 length: 16 amino acids. The V end lost 3 bases, the J end lost 1 base, and 13 bases lay between the germline ends. This CDR3 reads CASSFWTRGSGNTIYF. CDR3 coding DNA: TGTGCCAGCAGCTTCTGGACACGGGGGTCTGGAAACACCATATATTTT.

The V and J genes are TRBV7-2 and TRBJ1-5; 8 bases map to TRBD1. The germline V gene has CDR1 SGHTA and CDR2 FQGNSA. After removal of 4 bases from V and 1 base from J, the junction contained 15 bases not matched to a gene. The CDR3 length is 19 residues. The CDR3 is CASSSGTGVRPGSNQPQHF. The CDR3 nucleotides are TGTGCCAGCAGCTCAGGGACAGGCGTACGCCCGGGCAGCAATCAGCCCCAGCATTTT.

This chain joins TRBV2 and TRBJ2-3; 11 nucleotides agree with TRBD1. V gave up 6 bases and J gave up 1 base; unmatched junction bases: 12. The CDR3 runs 18 residues. The V gene's germline CDR1 is SNHLY and CDR2 FYNNEI. The CDR3 DNA sequence: TGTGCCAGCAGAAGAGGACAGGGGGCGATGAGGGGCACAGATACGCAGTATTTT. Its protein is CASRRGQGAMRGTDTQYF.

The rearrangement joins TRBV12-3 or TRBV12-4 to TRBJ2-1; tentatively, D is TRBD1 (5 bases). This CDR3 comprises 13 residues. V was shortened by 6 bases and J by 8 bases, with 14 bases between the two germline ends. Here the CDR3 DNA reads TGTGCCAGCAGCCTCTCAGGGCCCCATGAGCAGTTCTTC. Its protein is CASSLSGPHEQFF.

V is TRBV11-2 and J is TRBJ2-7; no firm D call. The CDR3 extends over 12 amino acids. Trimming shortened V by 5 bases and J by 4 bases, and 9 bases separated the two germline ends. Germline V CDR1 and CDR2: SGHAT, FQNNGV. DNA for the CDR3: TGTGCCAGCAGCCTGGCACCTTACGAGCAGTACTTC. Translating it yields CASSLAPYEQYF.

V and J are TRBV29-1 and TRBJ2-1; a possible D gene is TRBD1 (5 bases). Trimming removed 6 bases from V and 7 bases from J, with 10 bases in between. This CDR3 spans 11 amino acids. CDR1 and CDR2 (germline): SQVTM, ANQGSEA. The CDR3 region has the DNA TGCAGCGTCCTGGGGCGGAATGAGCAGTTCTTC. Translation: CSVLGRNEQFF.

The chain combines TRBV9 with TRBJ2-7, with D perhaps TRBD1 (5 bases). The CDR3 has 15 residues. Trimming pared 5 bases from V and 0 bases from J, leaving 15 bases between. Per the germline V gene, CDR1 is SGDLS and CDR2 is YYNGEE. CDR3 region: CASSHGQGSSYEQYF. CDR3 DNA: TGTGCCAGCAGTCACGGGCAGGGTAGCTCCTACGAGCAGTACTTC.

The rearrangement uses TRBV6-5 and TRBJ1-1; D perhaps matches TRBD1 (5 bases). V was cut by 6 bases and J by 0 bases, with 8 bases left in between. This CDR3 spans 13 amino acids. Germline V gives CDR1 MNHEY, CDR2 SVGAGI. CDR3 in amino acids: CASRATVNTEAFF. Here the CDR3 DNA reads TGTGCCAGCAGGGCGACAGTGAACACTGAAGCTTTCTTT.

This clone has only a few counts. The rearrangement joins TRBV5-1 to TRBJ2-1; no firm D call. The CDR3 is made up of 13 amino acids. Germline CDR1 reads SGHRS; CDR2 reads YFSETQ. Trimming took off 1 base at V and 9 bases at J, with 11 bases between the two ends. CDR3 residues: CASSLSPTTEQFF. The CDR3 DNA reads TGCGCCAGCAGCTTGAGCCCTACTACTGAGCAGTTCTTC.

The V gene is TRBV19, the J gene TRBJ1-6; 9 bases match TRBD1. V dropped 4 bases and J dropped 13; count of bases not matched to a gene: 8. CDR1 is LNHDA and CDR2 is SQIVND in the germline V gene (reference sequence). The CDR3 extends over 14 amino acids. CDR3 residues: CASSNRDRVDPLHF. The CDR3 DNA follows: TGTGCCAGTAGTAACCGGGACAGGGTGGATCCCCTCCACTTT. Complete variable domain (other parts from reference TRBV19 and TRBJ1-6): DGGITQSPKYLFRKEGQNVTLSCEQNLNHDAMYWYRQDPGQGLRLIYYSQIVNDFQKGDIAEGYSVSREKKESFPLTVTSAQKNPTAFYLCASSNRDRVDPLHFGNGTRLTVT.

The gene calls are TRBV11-2 and TRBJ1-2; D perhaps matches TRBD1 (6 bases). The CDR3 runs 15 residues. V lost 1 base and J 0 bases, leaving 9 bases between the germline ends. CDR1 is SGHAT and CDR2 is FQNNGV in the germline V gene. The CDR3 loop reads CASSLGTAPNYGYTF. CDR3 nucleotide sequence: TGTGCCAGCAGCTTAGGGACAGCGCCTAACTATGGCTACACCTTC.

V usage is TRBV7-2 and J usage is TRBJ1-1, with 7 bases fitting TRBD1. Germline trimming cut 4 bases from V and 6 bases from J; bases unmatched to any gene: 11. Looked up from germline, CDR1 is SGHTA and CDR2 is FQGNSA. This CDR3 comprises 15 residues. The CDR3 protein is CASSSRGDRVPEAFF. CDR3 sequence (DNA): TGTGCCAGCAGCTCCAGGGGCGACAGGGTGCCTGAAGCTTTCTTT.

This clone was observed once. The same CDR3 arises from other DNA sequences in this sample as well. The CDR3 bases are TGTGCCAGCAGCTTGGCGGGAGGAAACACCGGGGAGCTGTTTTTT. It is translated as CASSLAGGNTGELFF. V usage is TRBV7-9 and J usage is TRBJ2-2, with 8 nucleotides matching TRBD2. This CDR3 is built from 15 residues. Germline V lookup: CDR1 SEHNR, CDR2 FQNEAQ (reference sequence). J lost 2 bases, V lost 3 bases, and 2 bases had no gene match.

This clone appeared once. The V and J genes are TRBV2 and TRBJ1-5; D might be TRBD1 (5 bases). V was cut by 4 bases and J by 7 bases, with 17 bases left in between. Germline assignment: CDR1 SNHLY and CDR2 FYNNEI. The CDR3 has 15 residues. The CDR3 DNA is TGTGCCAGCAGTGGGGGCACAATCAGTGGACAGCCCCAGCATTTT. Its protein product is CASSGGTISGQPQHF.

This sequence joins TRBV6-4 and TRBJ2-2; D remains unclear. Per germline, CDR1 MRHNA and CDR2 SNTAGT. The V end lost 1 base, the J end lost 6 bases, and 6 bases lay between the germline ends. The CDR3 runs to 13 residues. As DNA, the CDR3 is TGTGCCAGCAGTGACTATAAATCCGGGGAGCTGTTTTTT. Encoded protein: CASSDYKSGELFF.

CDR3: CARVLPGGSWISYEQYF. In DNA form, the CDR3 reads TGTGCCAGAGTCCTACCAGGGGGTAGTTGGATCTCCTACGAGCAGTACTTC. The J gene is TRBJ2-7, the V gene TRBV5-3; 7 bases match TRBD1. Being an ORF, TRBV5-3 has a function that is uncertain. After removal of 7 bases from V and 0 bases from J, the junction contained 16 bases not matched to a gene. This CDR3 has 17 amino acids.

The chain combines TRBV2 with TRBJ1-1, with 7 bases matching TRBD1. CDR1 is SNHLY and CDR2 is FYNNEI in the germline V gene. There are 13 residues in the CDR3. V shed 6 bases and J 5 bases; nucleotides not matched to a gene: 6. The CDR3 spells CASRTLQGTEAFF. Here the CDR3 DNA reads TGTGCCAGCAGAACCTTACAGGGGACTGAAGCTTTCTTT.

This sequence joins TRBV30 and TRBJ1-5, with 7 bases lining up with TRBD1. CDR1 is GTSNPN and CDR2 is SVGIG in the germline V gene (reference sequence). CDR3 length: 15 residues. J gave up 6 bases and V 1 base, and 9 bases lay outside the gene matches. CDR3 loop: CAWSGKTGNSQPQHF. CDR3 nucleotides: TGTGCCTGGAGTGGTAAGACAGGGAACAGTCAGCCCCAGCATTTT.

The chain couples TRBV5-1 to TRBJ2-4, with 16 bases matching TRBD2. In germline, CDR1 is SGHRS, CDR2 YFSETQ. V dropped 3 bases and J dropped 10; count of bases not matched to a gene: 7. The CDR3 is 16 residues long. This chain's CDR3 is CASSSGTSGRAGIQYF. CDR3 bases: TGCGCCAGCAGCTCGGGGACTAGCGGGAGGGCGGGGATTCAGTACTTC.

This sequence joins TRBV5-1 and TRBJ1-1, with a possible D match to TRBD1 (5 bases). Germline values: CDR1 SGHRS, CDR2 YFSETQ. The CDR3 runs 16 residues. The V and J ends lost 4 bases and 3 bases respectively, with 19 bases between them. CDR3 region: CASSPEQVSYYTEAFF. DNA of the CDR3: TGCGCCAGCAGCCCAGAACAGGTCAGCTACTACACTGAAGCTTTCTTT.

V gene TRBV30 combines with J gene TRBJ1-5; D is undetermined. The CDR3 is 14 amino acids. V dropped 2 bases and J dropped 1 base, with 9 bases sitting between them. Germline CDR1 GTSNPN, CDR2 SVGIG (reference sequence). This CDR3 reads CAWSPGGSNQPQHF. CDR3 in DNA: TGTGCCTGGAGTCCCGGCGGAAGCAATCAGCCCCAGCATTTT. The complete variable domain, with remaining parts taken from reference TRBV30 and TRBJ1-5, reads SQTIHQWPATLVQPVGSPLSLECTVEGTSNPNLYWYRQAAGRGLQLLFYSVGIGQISSEVPQNLSASRPQDRQFILSSKKLLLSDSGFYLCAWSPGGSNQPQHFGDGTRLSIL.

The CDR3 coding sequence is TGCGCCAGCAGCTTGTTTGGGACAGCGAACACTGAAGCTTTCTTT. Protein: CASSLFGTANTEAFF. The rearrangement uses TRBV5-1 and TRBJ1-1; 7 nucleotides align to TRBD1. Germline CDR1 reads SGHRS; CDR2 reads YFSETQ. There are 15 residues in the CDR3. The ends lost 1 base at V and 1 base at J; junction bases unmatched: 4. Using reference TRBV5-1 and TRBJ1-1 for the parts outside the CDR3, the full variable domain is KAGVTQTPRYLIKTRGQQVTLSCSPISGHRSVSWYQQTPGQGLQFLFEYFSETQRNKGNFPGRFSGRQFSNSRSEMNVSTLELGDSALYLCASSLFGTANTEAFFGQGTRLTVV.

The V call is TRBV7-9, the J call TRBJ2-7; 10 nucleotides line up with TRBD2. This CDR3 comprises 14 residues. The ends lost 2 bases at V and 6 bases at J; junction bases unmatched: 4. The germline V gene encodes CDR1 SEHNR and CDR2 FQNEAQ (reference sequence). This CDR3 reads CASSLSGRAAEQYF. The CDR3 DNA reads TGTGCCAGCAGCTTAAGCGGGAGGGCTGCCGAGCAGTACTTC.

This chain connects TRBV11-2 to TRBJ1-6; TRBD1 is a possible D gene (6 bases). Trimming took 2 bases from V and 7 from J, leaving 15 bases between them. Germline CDR1 SGHAT, CDR2 FQNNGV. The CDR3 covers 16 residues. The chain's CDR3 is CASSLNQGQGNSPLHF. DNA of the CDR3: TGTGCCAGCAGCTTAAATCAGGGTCAGGGGAATTCACCCCTCCACTTT.

The CDR3 coding sequence is TGCGCCAGCAGCGGTGGCCGGACTAGCGGGAGTATCGGGTCCTACGAGCAGTACTTC. It yields the protein CASSGGRTSGSIGSYEQYF. The V gene is TRBV5-1, the J gene TRBJ2-7; TRBD2 agrees at 13 bases. The CDR3 covers 19 residues. Germline loops: CDR1 SGHRS, CDR2 YFSETQ. Losses at the gene ends were 4 bases for V and 1 base for J; bases not matched to a gene: 14.